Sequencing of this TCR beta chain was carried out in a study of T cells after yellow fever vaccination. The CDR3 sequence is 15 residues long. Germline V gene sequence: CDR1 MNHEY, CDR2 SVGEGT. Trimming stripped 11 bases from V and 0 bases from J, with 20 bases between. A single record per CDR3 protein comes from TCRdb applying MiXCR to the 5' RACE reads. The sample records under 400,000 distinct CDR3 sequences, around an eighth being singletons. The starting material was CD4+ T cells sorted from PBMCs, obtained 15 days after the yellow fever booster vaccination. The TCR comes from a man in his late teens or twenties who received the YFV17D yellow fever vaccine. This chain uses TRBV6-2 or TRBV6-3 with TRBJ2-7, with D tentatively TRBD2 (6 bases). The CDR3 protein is CAAAPLAASSYEQYF. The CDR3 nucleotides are TGTGCCGCCGCCCCCTTAGCGGCTTCCTCCTACGAGCAGTACTTC.